A single sample gave rise to the 18 T cell receptor beta chains below, sequenced in a study of shared clonotypes between healthy human individuals. Assay used: immunoSEQ multiplex PCR; TCRdb lists only in-frame clones, some missing. The profile shows 1,400,000 or so clones, around 98.5% of them singletons. The sequencing input was naive CD4+ T cells sorted from blood. Subset of the sample: CD45RA+ positively selected. These receptor sequences come from a man in his thirties or forties in good health.

V is TRBV5-1 and J is TRBJ2-6; D uncertain. Trimming took 7 bases from V and 0 from J, leaving 8 bases between them. Germline V gene sequence: CDR1 SGHRS, CDR2 YFSETQ. This CDR3 is built from 14 residues. The CDR3: CASHPVSGANVLTF. CDR3 nucleotide sequence: TGCGCCAGCCATCCGGTCTCTGGGGCCAACGTCCTGACTTTC.

The J gene is TRBJ2-7, the V gene TRBV11-2; D remains ambiguous. The CDR3 consists of 15 residues. V was shortened by 1 base and J by 3 bases, with 13 bases between the two germline ends. Germline V gene data show CDR1 as SGHAT and CDR2 as FQNNGV. In DNA form, the CDR3 reads TGTGCCAGCAGCTTAGGACCCCAAGTCTACTACGAGCAGTACTTC. This sequence encodes CASSLGPQVYYEQYF.

The CDR3 region has the DNA TGTGCCAGCAGCCCAGGCGTTTTCCGGGACACTAGCACAGATACGCAGTATTTT. Its protein product is CASSPGVFRDTSTDTQYF. The rearrangement links TRBV7-9 to TRBJ2-3; maybe TRBD1 (6 bases). The germline V gene has CDR1 SEHNR and CDR2 FQNEAQ (reference sequence). This CDR3 comprises 18 residues. The V gene lost 5 bases and the J gene lost 0 bases, with 21 bases spanning the gap.

A word on this clone: This specimen includes other DNA sequences encoding the same CDR3. The chain is built from TRBV7-9 and TRBJ2-2; D unresolved. There are 12 residues in the CDR3. V lost 1 base, J lost 6 bases, and 3 bases lay in between. Germline lookup yields CDR1 SEHNR and CDR2 FQNEAQ (reference sequence). As DNA, the CDR3 is TGTGCCAGCAGCTTAGAGGCCGGGGAGCTGTTTTTT. Translation: CASSLEAGELFF.

This clone was counted between two and nine times. J is TRBJ2-5 and V is TRBV7-9; tentative D call: TRBD1 (5 bases). Germline V CDR1 and CDR2: SEHNR, FQNEAQ (reference sequence). The CDR3 consists of 12 residues. V lost 2 bases and J lost 4, with 5 bases in between. The CDR3 bases are TGTGCCAGCAGCTTACAGGGAGAGACCCAGTACTTC. Its protein is CASSLQGETQYF.

V gene TRBV28 combines with J gene TRBJ2-2, with D perhaps being TRBD1 or TRBD2 (5 bases each). The CDR3 has 13 amino acids. Germline V gene data show CDR1 as MDHEN and CDR2 as SYDVKM. V was trimmed by 7 bases and J by 6 bases, leaving 12 bases between them. CDR3 nucleotide sequence: TGTGCCAGCAATTCGGGACCCCCCGGGGAGCTGTTTTTT. This encodes CASNSGPPGELFF.

This clone came up once. This chain uses TRBV9 with TRBJ1-5; D call uncertain. This CDR3 has 15 amino acids. CDR1 is SGDLS, CDR2 YYNGEE, per germline. Between the trimmed V and J ends, which lost 2 bases and 2 bases, there was a span of 11 bases. The CDR3 loop is CASSVDRRGNQPQHF. CDR3 bases: TGTGCCAGCAGCGTGGACCGTCGGGGCAATCAGCCCCAGCATTTT.

The CDR3 sequence: CASSGVGLTEAFF. The CDR3 DNA is TGCGCCAGCAGTGGGGTGGGGCTCACTGAAGCTTTCTTT. The rearrangement joins TRBV10-2 to TRBJ1-1, with a tentative D call TRBD1 (5 bases). The germline V gene encodes CDR1 WSHSY and CDR2 SAAADI. The CDR3 is 13 residues long. V lost 4 bases to trimming and J lost 4 bases, with 10 bases between them.

V gene TRBV5-4 combines with J gene TRBJ2-1; TRBD1 matches 7 bases. The CDR3 is made up of 16 amino acids. Germline CDR1 is SGHNT and CDR2 is YYREEE (reference sequence). Trimming at V came to 6 bases and at J to 5 bases, leaving 14 bases not matched to a gene. The CDR3 loop is CASKHEPGQRNNEQFF. The CDR3 DNA is TGTGCCAGCAAGCATGAACCGGGACAGAGGAACAATGAGCAGTTCTTC.

This rearrangement joins TRBV9 to TRBJ1-3, with D uncertain. The CDR3 runs to 17 residues. V lost 1 base, J lost 0 bases, and 14 bases lay in between. Germline V lookup: CDR1 SGDLS, CDR2 YYNGEE. The CDR3 DNA reads TGTGCCAGCAGCGTATATTTGTCGGCAAGCTCTGGAAACACCATATATTTT. The encoded protein is CASSVYLSASSGNTIYF.

This chain joins TRBV5-3 and TRBJ2-3, with D perhaps matching TRBD1 or TRBD2 (5 bases each). TRBV5-3 is noted as an ORF with a role that remains uncertain. V was shortened by 4 bases and J by 1 base, with 16 bases between the two germline ends. The CDR3 covers 16 residues. CDR3 amino acids: CARSRWGRRGTDTQYF. The CDR3, as DNA: TGTGCCAGAAGCCGGTGGGGGAGACGGGGCACAGATACGCAGTATTTT.

This sequence joins TRBV2 and TRBJ2-1; D remains unclear. This CDR3 has 13 residues. Germline lookup yields CDR1 SNHLY and CDR2 FYNNEI. V lost 7 bases, J lost 7 bases, and 14 bases lay in between. CDR3 amino acids: CASTDLPQNEQFF. CDR3 in DNA: TGTGCCAGCACCGACCTACCCCAGAATGAGCAGTTCTTC.

The V gene is TRBV5-1, the J gene TRBJ2-5, with 7 bases lining up with TRBD1. Unmatched junction bases numbered 6, after V lost 4 bases and J lost 0 bases. Germline lookup yields CDR1 SGHRS and CDR2 YFSETQ. The length of the CDR3 is 15 residues. CDR3 nucleotide sequence: TGCGCCAGCAGCCGCCCAGACAGGGACCAAGAGACCCAGTACTTC. Protein sequence: CASSRPDRDQETQYF.

The rearrangement uses TRBV11-3 and TRBJ2-2; 10 bases are shared with TRBD2. This CDR3 contains 16 residues. The trim removed 5 bases at V and 6 bases at J, leaving 9 bases unmatched. Germline V gene sequence: CDR1 SGHNT, CDR2 YENEEA. This CDR3 is CASSPLAGVQAGELFF. Written as DNA, the CDR3 is TGTGCCAGCAGCCCGCTAGCGGGAGTACAGGCCGGGGAGCTGTTTTTT.

V usage is TRBV14 and J usage is TRBJ2-7; D is possibly TRBD2 (7 bases). The CDR3 loop spans 14 amino acids. The V gene's germline CDR1 is SGHDN and CDR2 FVKESK. V lost 4 bases and J 3 bases, leaving 13 bases between the germline ends. CDR3 nucleotide sequence: TGTGCCAGCAGCCGCGGGGGCGACCTCTACGAGCAGTACTTC. Translation: CASSRGGDLYEQYF.

The gene calls are TRBV29-1 and TRBJ1-2; D uncertain. The V and J ends lost 6 bases and 5 bases respectively, with 10 bases between them. The germline gives CDR1 SQVTM, CDR2 ANQGSEA. The CDR3 spans 11 residues. The CDR3 DNA follows: TGCAGCGTCCTAGGCTCTTATGGCTACACCTTC. This sequence encodes CSVLGSYGYTF.

This chain joins TRBV7-9 and TRBJ2-7; the D is unclear. The germline CDR1 and CDR2 sequences are SEHNR and FQNEAQ (reference sequence). The germline V and J ends were trimmed by 4 bases and 4 bases, with 11 bases remaining between them. The CDR3 length is 13 residues. CDR3 region: CASSSPFGYEQYF. CDR3 DNA sequence: TGTGCCAGCAGCTCTCCTTTCGGTTACGAGCAGTACTTC.

The gene calls are TRBV15 and TRBJ1-5; D uncertain. The germline V and J ends were trimmed by 4 bases and 0 bases, with 1 base remaining between them. The CDR3 contains 12 residues. CDR1 and CDR2 from the germline V gene are LNHNV and YYDKDF (reference sequence). CDR3 protein: CATSNSNQPQHF. CDR3 in DNA: TGTGCCACCAGCAATAGCAATCAGCCCCAGCATTTT.